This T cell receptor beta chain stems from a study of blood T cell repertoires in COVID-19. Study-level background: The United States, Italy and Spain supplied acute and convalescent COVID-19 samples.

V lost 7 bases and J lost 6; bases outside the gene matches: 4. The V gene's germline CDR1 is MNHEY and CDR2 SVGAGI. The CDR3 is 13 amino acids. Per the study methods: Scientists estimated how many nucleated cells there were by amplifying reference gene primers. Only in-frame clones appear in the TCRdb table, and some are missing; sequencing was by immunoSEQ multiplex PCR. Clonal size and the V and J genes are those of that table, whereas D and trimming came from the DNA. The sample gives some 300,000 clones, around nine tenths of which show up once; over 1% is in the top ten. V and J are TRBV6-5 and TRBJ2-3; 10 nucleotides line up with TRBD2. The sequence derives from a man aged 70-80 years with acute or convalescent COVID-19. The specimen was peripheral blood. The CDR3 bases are TGTGCCAGCACACTAGCGGGGAGGGATACGCAGTATTTT. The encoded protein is CASTLAGRDTQYF.